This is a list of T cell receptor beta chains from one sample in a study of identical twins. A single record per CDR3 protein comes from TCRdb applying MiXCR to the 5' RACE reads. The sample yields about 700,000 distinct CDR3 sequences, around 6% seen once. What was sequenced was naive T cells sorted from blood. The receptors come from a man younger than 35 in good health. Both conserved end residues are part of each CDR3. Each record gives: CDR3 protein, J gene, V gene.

CDR3 protein: CASGFGGTDTQYF
J gene: TRBJ2-3
V gene: TRBV6-1

CDR3 protein: CASARGSGRAPDTQYF
J gene: TRBJ2-3
V gene: TRBV7-2

CDR3 protein: CASSQGQGWAKNIQYF
J gene: TRBJ2-4
V gene: TRBV4-1

CDR3 protein: CASSIGGHEQFF
J gene: TRBJ2-1
V gene: TRBV19

CDR3 protein: CASSTGQPWTDTQYF
J gene: TRBJ2-3
V gene: TRBV6-1

CDR3 protein: CASNRDRVRETQYF
J gene: TRBJ2-5
V gene: TRBV6-1

CDR3 protein: CASSQESGPAGELFF
J gene: TRBJ2-2
V gene: TRBV3-1

CDR3 protein: CSASTNREPGQFF
J gene: TRBJ2-1
V gene: TRBV20-1

CDR3 protein: CATYRDRGETQYF
J gene: TRBJ2-5
V gene: TRBV28

CDR3 protein: CASSLLAGGFRSGANVLTF
J gene: TRBJ2-6
V gene: TRBV13

CDR3 protein: CASTHPGLPWNEQFF
J gene: TRBJ2-1
V gene: TRBV12-3/TRBV12-4

CDR3 protein: CASSYLAGYRNQPQHF
J gene: TRBJ1-5
V gene: TRBV6-2/TRBV6-3

CDR3 protein: CSARDRAGQGIMAQHF
J gene: TRBJ1-5
V gene: TRBV20-1

CDR3 protein: CASSTPPGQGRSKLFF
J gene: TRBJ1-4
V gene: TRBV12-3/TRBV12-4

CDR3 protein: CASSLVLEQFF
J gene: TRBJ2-1
V gene: TRBV7-2

CDR3 protein: CSPLTREETQYF
J gene: TRBJ2-5
V gene: TRBV29-1

CDR3 protein: CATVRGTEAFF
J gene: TRBJ1-1
V gene: TRBV10-3

CDR3 protein: CASSFLTSDDTQYF
J gene: TRBJ2-3
V gene: TRBV5-1

CDR3 protein: CAIRQGDSGYTF
J gene: TRBJ1-2
V gene: TRBV10-3

CDR3 protein: CASSPLGGSKQFF
J gene: TRBJ2-1
V gene: TRBV5-1

CDR3 protein: CASIDIQYF
J gene: TRBJ2-4
V gene: TRBV5-1

CDR3 protein: CSARKLAGEDTQYF
J gene: TRBJ2-3
V gene: TRBV20-1

CDR3 protein: CAWSPLAGAYNEQFF
J gene: TRBJ2-1
V gene: TRBV30

CDR3 protein: CASSDPVYQFF
J gene: TRBJ2-1
V gene: TRBV25-1

CDR3 protein: CASSETSGRADEQFF
J gene: TRBJ2-1
V gene: TRBV9

CDR3 protein: CASKAAGFTDTQYF
J gene: TRBJ2-3
V gene: TRBV2

CDR3 protein: CASSLGTQGASEKLFF
J gene: TRBJ1-4
V gene: TRBV5-1

CDR3 protein: CATTTADYGYTF
J gene: TRBJ1-2
V gene: TRBV6-5

CDR3 protein: CSARTNSINQPQHF
J gene: TRBJ1-5
V gene: TRBV20-1

CDR3 protein: CASRREQLNTEAFF
J gene: TRBJ1-1
V gene: TRBV12-3/TRBV12-4

CDR3 protein: CASSAGVGPETQYF
J gene: TRBJ2-5
V gene: TRBV11-2

CDR3 protein: CASRAGTAINTEAFF
J gene: TRBJ1-1
V gene: TRBV2

CDR3 protein: CSVGDLGDEQFF
J gene: TRBJ2-1
V gene: TRBV29-1

CDR3 protein: CAISEAGTYEQYF
J gene: TRBJ2-7
V gene: TRBV10-3

CDR3 protein: CAISESRGTSDTQYF
J gene: TRBJ2-3
V gene: TRBV10-3

CDR3 protein: CASSRATEAQETQYF
J gene: TRBJ2-5
V gene: TRBV7-9

CDR3 protein: CAISEGGPQYF
J gene: TRBJ2-7
V gene: TRBV10-3

CDR3 protein: CASSLASGRSDTQYF
J gene: TRBJ2-3
V gene: TRBV12-3/TRBV12-4

CDR3 protein: CASSPPYRTSGNTIYF
J gene: TRBJ1-3
V gene: TRBV12-3/TRBV12-4

CDR3 protein: CASSNGRSGEKLFF
J gene: TRBJ1-4
V gene: TRBV5-1

CDR3 protein: CASSLTAVEAFF
J gene: TRBJ1-1
V gene: TRBV7-9

CDR3 protein: CSASSPQRLAEPQHF
J gene: TRBJ1-5
V gene: TRBV20-1

CDR3 protein: CASSPRPSSASGNEQFF
J gene: TRBJ2-1
V gene: TRBV7-9

CDR3 protein: CAINSDRSSGYTF
J gene: TRBJ1-2
V gene: TRBV10-3